These 20 T cell receptor beta chains share one sample of origin, sequenced in a study of T cell clonality in common variable immunodeficiency. Findings and limits, study-wide: Common variable immunodeficiency TCR beta sequences reportedly had fewer deletions and N-nucleotide insertions.

The antigens for these receptors are not known. This table comes from immunoSEQ multiplex PCR, and its TCRdb copy is limited to in-frame clones, with some not included. In total the sample includes approximately 12,000 clones, none of them seen once. Input material: peripheral blood mononuclear cells. These receptor sequences come from a human donor with common variable immunodeficiency.

Turning to this clone: The CDR3 end lies 3 residues beyond the end of the read and is filled in from the germline J gene. The V gene is TRBV19, the J gene TRBJ1-1, with a possible D match to TRBD1 (6 bases). CDR1 and CDR2 from the germline V gene are LNHDA and SQIVND (reference sequence). The CDR3 runs 13 residues. The germline V and J ends were trimmed by 7 bases and 6 bases, with 15 bases remaining between them. The CDR3 reads CASTITGTPEAFF. The DNA read from the CDR3 is TGTGCCAGTACCATTACAGGGACCCCTGAA. Variable domain in full (rest from reference TRBV19 and TRBJ1-1): DGGITQSPKYLFRKEGQNVTLSCEQNLNHDAMYWYRQDPGQGLRLIYYSQIVNDFQKGDIAEGYSVSREKKESFPLTVTSAQKNPTAFYLCASTITGTPEAFFGQGTRLTVV.

For this clone: The DNA ends 3 residues before the CDR3 does, and the rest of the CDR3 is filled in from the germline J gene. V gene TRBV20-1 combines with J gene TRBJ1-1, with 12 bases that match TRBD1. Germline trimming cut 6 bases from V and 5 bases from J; bases unmatched to any gene: 10. The CDR3 spans 15 residues. The germline CDR1 and CDR2 sequences are DFQATT and SNEGSKA (reference sequence). The CDR3 here is CSAPGTGGPGTEAFF. The part of the CDR3 DNA that was read is TGCAGTGCCCCCGGGACAGGGGGCCCCGGGACTGAA.

This clone was detected only a few times. The read ends 3 residues early relative to the CDR3; the germline J gene fills the gap. The chain combines TRBV18 with TRBJ1-1; D uncertain. The CDR3 runs 16 residues. Deletions cut 2 bases from V and 1 base from J, with 14 bases between. CDR1 is KGHSH and CDR2 is LQKENI in the germline V gene. The CDR3 bases that were read are TGTGCCAGCTCACCAATCTTCTCAGGAGGGAACACTGAA. This encodes CASSPIFSGGNTE. The CDR3 in full is CASSPIFSGGNTEAFF.

There are a few counts of this clone. The CDR3 DNA, read in part, is TGTGCCAGCTCACCCCAGGGGGGTAACACTGAA. Translated, it gives CASSPQGGNTE. The CDR3 in full is CASSPQGGNTEAFF. The rearrangement uses TRBV18 and TRBJ1-1, with TRBD1 identical over 7 bases. The read terminates 3 residues ahead of where the CDR3 ends, so the germline J gene completes it. The CDR3 contains 14 residues. V dropped 3 bases and J dropped 2; count of bases not matched to a gene: 3. Germline-derived CDR1 and CDR2 are KGHSH and LQKENI.

In its sample, this clone was seen a few times. Sequencing ends 3 residues short of the CDR3 end; the germline J gene provides the rest. The chain uses TRBV18 and TRBJ2-5, with TRBD1 as a possible D gene (6 bases). Germline-derived CDR1 and CDR2 are KGHSH and LQKENI. The V end lost 2 bases, the J end lost 4 bases, and 17 bases lay between the germline ends. The CDR3 is 16 residues long. This chain's CDR3 is CASSPTTGLYGETQYF. The CDR3 bases that were read are TGTGCCAGCTCACCAACTACAGGGCTCTACGGAGAGACC.

As regards this clone: The read gets to within 3 residues of the CDR3 end, and the germline J gene fills in the rest. The chain is built from TRBV7-9 and TRBJ2-5, with 7 bases identical to TRBD1. CDR3 length: 14 residues. Per germline, CDR1 SEHNR and CDR2 FQNEAQ (reference sequence). V gave up 0 bases and J gave up 5 bases; unmatched junction bases: 3. CDR3 sequence: CASSLAQGRETQYF. The CDR3 bases that were read are TGTGCCAGCAGCTTAGCACAGGGGCGGGAGACC.

About this clone: Read sequence stops 3 residues before the CDR3 end, and the germline J gene provides the missing end. V and J are TRBV6-1 and TRBJ2-7; 9 positions agree with TRBD2. Germline CDR1 is MNHNS and CDR2 is SASEGT. The trim removed 4 bases at V and 1 base at J, leaving 8 bases unmatched. The CDR3 extends over 16 amino acids. CDR3 DNA (partial): TGTGCCAGCAGTGCTGTTCGGCGGGGGGGTTCCTACGAG. It yields the protein CASSAVRRGGSYE. The complete CDR3 reads CASSAVRRGGSYEQYF.

Points on this clone: Sequencing ends 3 residues short of the CDR3 end; the germline J gene provides the rest. The V call is TRBV30, the J call TRBJ2-7, with 7 bases aligning to TRBD1. Germline loops: CDR1 GTSNPN, CDR2 SVGIG (reference sequence). The CDR3 contains 14 residues. V lost 4 bases and J lost 3; bases outside the gene matches: 9. CDR3 residues: CAWKQGRGFYEQYF. CDR3 DNA, as far as it was read: TGTGCCTGGAAACAGGGGCGAGGCTTCTACGAG.

Concerning this clone itself: The read halts 3 residues ahead of the CDR3 end, with the missing end drawn from the germline J gene. The chain links TRBV5-1 to TRBJ2-7, with 7 bases lining up with TRBD1. Germline V CDR1 and CDR2: SGHRS, YFSETQ. The CDR3 has 14 residues. With 6 bases clipped from V and 5 bases from J, the junction kept 11 bases outside the gene matches. This CDR3 reads CASTHGTVPHEQYF. CDR3 bases read: TGCGCCAGCACCCACGGGACAGTCCCCCACGAG.

In the case of this clone: The CDR3 is cut off 3 residues early in the read; its end comes from the germline J gene. The rearrangement joins TRBV18 to TRBJ2-1; 10 bases fit TRBD1. The trim removed 0 bases at V and 8 bases at J, leaving 7 bases unmatched. This CDR3 region has 16 residues. Germline values: CDR1 KGHSH, CDR2 LQKENI. The CDR3 here is CASSPPRTGGIDEQFF. The sequenced part of the CDR3 DNA is TGTGCCAGCTCACCACCGAGGACAGGGGGTATAGATGAG.

Comments on this clone: The CDR3 end is not reached by the read, which stops 3 residues before it; the germline J gene fills it in. This rearrangement joins TRBV6-2 or TRBV6-3 to TRBJ2-7; 7 bases are a match to TRBD1. The germline CDR1 and CDR2 sequences are MNHEY and SVGEGT. V lost 5 bases, J lost 5 bases, and 6 bases stayed unmatched. This CDR3 contains 13 residues. The CDR3 region is CASSTRTGNEQYF. Incomplete CDR3 DNA: TGTGCCAGCAGTACCCGGACAGGCAACGAG.

On this clone: The read comes to an end 3 residues before the CDR3 does, leaving the germline J gene to fill in the end. The genes are TRBV30 and TRBJ1-6, with D unclear. From germline, CDR1 is GTSNPN and CDR2 SVGIG (reference sequence). This CDR3 comprises 15 residues. Trimming took 2 bases from V and 8 from J, leaving 16 bases between them. The CDR3 loop reads CAWSRSNGWDSPLHF. The sequenced CDR3 bases are TGTGCCTGGAGTCGCTCCAACGGGTGGGATTCACCC.

Turning to this clone: Read data end 3 residues before the CDR3 end; the end is taken from the germline J gene. The V gene is TRBV18, the J gene TRBJ1-5; the match to TRBD1 covers 9 bases. Per the germline V gene, CDR1 is KGHSH and CDR2 is LQKENI. Unmatched junction bases numbered 4, after V lost 6 bases and J lost 4 bases. The CDR3 loop spans 14 amino acids. The CDR3 loop reads CASSRGTGNQPQHF. The part of the CDR3 DNA that was read is TGTGCCAGCTCCCGAGGGACAGGGAATCAGCCC. Full variable domain (outside the CDR3, taken from reference TRBV18 and TRBJ1-5): NAGVMQNPRHLVRRRGQEARLRCSPMKGHSHVYWYRQLPEEGLKFMVYLQKENIIDESGMPKERFSAEFPKEGPSILRIQQVVRGDSAAYFCASSRGTGNQPQHFGDGTRLSIL.

On this clone: The CDR3 extends 3 residues past the end of the read, so its final part is completed from the germline J gene. The chain uses TRBV2 and TRBJ1-2, with D perhaps matching TRBD1 (5 bases). V dropped 6 bases and J dropped 3 bases, with 11 bases sitting between them. The CDR3 length is 13 residues. Germline CDR1 reads SNHLY; CDR2 reads FYNNEI. The CDR3 protein is CASSASTDYGYTF. The DNA read from the CDR3 is TGTGCCAGCAGCGCTTCGACAGACTATGGC.

The sample holds a few counts of this clone. The DNA ends 3 residues before the CDR3 does, and the rest of the CDR3 is filled in from the germline J gene. The J gene is TRBJ1-2, the V gene TRBV7-8; no clear D gene. The CDR3 extends over 15 amino acids. The V gene's germline CDR1 is SGHVS and CDR2 FQNEAQ. V was shortened by 4 bases and J by 1 base, with 13 bases between the two germline ends. The CDR3: CASSYVSVINYGYTF. The sequenced CDR3 bases are TGTGCCAGCAGCTACGTGTCAGTTATTAACTATGGC. Full variable domain (remainder filled in from reference TRBV7-8 and TRBJ1-2): GAGVSQSPRYKVAKRGQDVALRCDPISGHVSLFWYQQALGQGPEFLTYFQNEAQLDKSGLPSDRFFAERPEGSVSTLKIQRTQQEDSAVYLCASSYVSVINYGYTFGSGTRLTVV.

This clone showed up just a few times. The read ends 3 residues shy of where the CDR3 ends; the end is completed using the germline J gene. The chain is built from TRBV5-1 and TRBJ2-7; 7 nucleotides align to TRBD1. The junction had 10 bases not matched to a gene; V was cut back by 1 base and J by 3 bases. CDR3 length equals 16 residues. In germline, CDR1 is SGHRS, CDR2 YFSETQ. CDR3 protein: CASSLNVGTANYEQYF. The sequenced part of the CDR3 DNA is TGCGCCAGCAGCTTGAATGTCGGGACAGCCAACTACGAG.

In this sample, this clone is medium-sized. The sequence runs out 3 residues before the end of the CDR3; the remainder is reconstructed from the germline J gene. This rearrangement joins TRBV27 to TRBJ1-1, with 7 bases identical to TRBD1. Trimming removed 4 bases from V and 0 bases from J; junction bases left unmatched: 2. The CDR3 sequence is 14 residues long. Looked up from germline, CDR1 is MNHEY and CDR2 is SMNVEV (reference sequence). CDR3 sequence reads: CASSSTGMNTEAFF. The part of the CDR3 DNA that was read is TGTGCCAGCAGTTCGACAGGGATGAACACTGAA.

A note on this clone: The read stops 3 residues short of the end of the CDR3; the missing end is completed from the germline J gene. This chain uses TRBV18 with TRBJ2-1; the match to TRBD2 covers 15 bases. The CDR3 totals 16 residues. Losses at the gene ends were 4 bases for V and 6 bases for J; bases not matched to a gene: 4. Germline V gene lookup returns CDR1 KGHSH and CDR2 LQKENI. The part of the CDR3 DNA that was read is TGTGCCAGCTCACTAAGGACTAGCGGGGGGGCCAATGAG. This gives the protein CASSLRTSGGANE. The whole CDR3 protein reads CASSLRTSGGANEQFF. Filled out from reference TRBV18 and TRBJ2-1, the complete variable domain reads NAGVMQNPRHLVRRRGQEARLRCSPMKGHSHVYWYRQLPEEGLKFMVYLQKENIIDESGMPKERFSAEFPKEGPSILRIQQVVRGDSAAYFCASSLRTSGGANEQFFGPGTRLTVL.

This clone was counted a few times. The read ends 3 residues before the CDR3 terminus; that terminus is restored from the germline J gene. The chain uses TRBV18 and TRBJ2-7; the match to TRBD1 covers 9 bases. This CDR3 spans 17 amino acids. Germline assignment: CDR1 KGHSH and CDR2 LQKENI. The J segment lost 6 bases and the V segment lost 2 bases, leaving 14 bases of the junction unmatched. The covered CDR3 bases are TGTGCCAGCTCACCAATCCCTCCATCCGGGACAGGGCGCGAG. Translation gives CASSPIPPSGTGRE. The CDR3 in full is CASSPIPPSGTGREQYF.

A word on this clone: Read sequence stops 3 residues before the CDR3 end, and the germline J gene provides the missing end. The J gene is TRBJ1-1, the V gene TRBV18; weak D call: TRBD1 (5 bases). Trimming removed 5 bases at V and 1 base at J, with 17 bases between. CDR3 size: 16 residues. The germline gives CDR1 KGHSH, CDR2 LQKENI. The CDR3 sequence: CASSAQAGTANTEAFF. The sequenced CDR3 bases are TGTGCCAGCTCAGCTCAAGCCGGGACTGCGAACACTGAA.